The present T cell receptor (beta chain) was sequenced within a study of cytomegalovirus exposure and HLA in healthy donors. Study-level background: Membership in the Caucasian-associated ancestry cluster was found for approximately 85% of 350 to 450 genotyped donors. The study's findings and limits: Later analysis identified a missense DCLRE1C variant that was linked to TCR beta V- and J-gene trimming. A few CMV-associated chains were confirmed in vitro to be specific for CMV antigens.

On this clone itself: As yet, its antigen is unknown.

Germline CDR1 ENHRY, CDR2 SYGVKD. CDR3 length equals 13 residues. V dropped 0 bases and J dropped 5 bases, with 7 bases sitting between them. It was with 60 Vbeta and 13 Jbeta primers that the PCR ran. Sequencing used immunoSEQ multiplex PCR; TCRdb keeps in-frame clones, though not all of them. The sample has just over 95,000 clones, less than 80% seen once. Every donor was a healthy person donating bone marrow. The V and J genes are TRBV10-3 and TRBJ1-1, with D possibly TRBD1 on 5 matching bases. The sequence came from a woman aged 40 to 55 in good health and CMV-seropositive. The sample consisted of PBMCs. As DNA, the CDR3 is TGTGCCATCAGTGAGTCGGGGGGAACTGAAGCTTTCTTT. Its translation is CAISESGGTEAFF.